Shown below are 25 T cell receptor beta chains from a single sample sequenced in a study of shared clonotypes between healthy human individuals. TCRdb keeps only in-frame clones here, not all; method: immunoSEQ multiplex PCR. Of roughly 2,300,000 clones listed, less than 95% are singletons. Material for sequencing was naive CD4+ T cells from PBMCs. Documented subset: CD45RA+ positively selected. These receptors came from a man aged 18 to 30 in good health. Some clones in this sample may be carry-over from other donors' samples.

The chain is built from TRBV18 and TRBJ2-1; tentative D call: TRBD1 (5 bases). Deletions cut 2 bases from V and 5 bases from J, with 13 bases between. CDR3 size: 15 residues. The germline V gene encodes CDR1 KGHSH and CDR2 LQKENI. This chain's CDR3 is CASSPNQDTNNEQFF. CDR3 in DNA: TGTGCCAGCTCACCAAACCAGGACACAAACAATGAGCAGTTCTTC.

This clone was counted a few times. The chain recombines TRBV7-9 with TRBJ1-2; D ambiguous. The V and J ends lost 4 bases and 5 bases respectively, with 2 bases between them. This CDR3 comprises 10 residues. Germline V gene sequence: CDR1 SEHNR, CDR2 FQNEAQ (reference sequence). The DNA for the CDR3 is TGTGCCAGCAGCTCTTATGGCTACACCTTC. Amino acid sequence: CASSSYGYTF. The variable domain in full, with the rest retrieved from reference TRBV7-9 and TRBJ1-2, is DTGVSQNPRHKITKRGQNVTFRCDPISEHNRLYWYRQTLGQGPEFLTYFQNEAQLEKSRLLSDRFSAERPKGSFSTLEIQRTEQGDSAMYLCASSSYGYTFGSGTRLTVV.

Worth noting for this clone: The sample contains more than one DNA sequence encoding this CDR3. J is TRBJ1-3 and V is TRBV9; D call uncertain. CDR1 is SGDLS and CDR2 is YYNGEE in the germline V gene. The CDR3 totals 13 residues. The V and J ends lost 2 bases and 2 bases respectively, with 5 bases between them. The chain's CDR3 is CASSVQTGNTIYF. The DNA of the CDR3 is TGTGCCAGCAGCGTTCAGACTGGAAACACCATATATTTT.

V gene TRBV2 combines with J gene TRBJ2-3; a possible D gene is TRBD2 (6 bases). Germline loops: CDR1 SNHLY, CDR2 FYNNEI. The germline V and J ends were trimmed by 8 bases and 14 bases, with 17 bases remaining between them. The CDR3 has 11 residues. The CDR3 loop is CASGGTLLPYF. As DNA, the CDR3 is TGTGCCAGCGGGGGGACCCTCCTCCCGTATTTT.

This clone was observed once. V gene TRBV2 combines with J gene TRBJ1-2; D unclear. Germline values: CDR1 SNHLY, CDR2 FYNNEI. This CDR3 has 15 amino acids. Trimming took 7 bases from V and 4 from J, leaving 19 bases between them. In DNA, the CDR3 is TGTGCCAGCACCCCGAGTCGGGAATTTGCCTATGGCTACACCTTC. Amino acid sequence: CASTPSREFAYGYTF.

The chain is built from TRBV7-2 and TRBJ2-1; no firm D call. The V and J ends lost 10 bases and 9 bases respectively, with 19 bases between them. The germline CDR1 and CDR2 sequences are SGHTA and FQGNSA. The CDR3 has 13 residues. CDR3 in amino acids: CATRVAGAGEQFF. CDR3 bases: TGTGCCACCAGAGTGGCCGGAGCAGGTGAGCAGTTCTTC.

Concerning this clone: Other nucleotide sequences from this sample produce the same CDR3. The V gene is TRBV28, the J gene TRBJ1-5; D is unresolved. The CDR3 runs 13 residues. The V end was cut by 6 bases, the J end by 0 bases, with 6 bases between. Looked up from germline, CDR1 is MDHEN and CDR2 is SYDVKM. CDR3 sequence (DNA): TGTGCCAGCAGGCTAGATAGCAATCAGCCCCAGCATTTT. Translation gives CASRLDSNQPQHF.

This clone was observed a single time. V is TRBV11-3 and J is TRBJ2-3; D is unresolved. The germline CDR1 and CDR2 sequences are SGHNT and YENEEA. CDR3 length equals 13 residues. Trimming left V 1 base short and J 14 bases short, with 16 bases between. CDR3 protein: CASSLGGLTPTYF. In DNA, the CDR3 is TGTGCCAGCAGCTTAGGGGGTCTAACACCTACGTATTTT.

The genes are TRBV18 and TRBJ1-2; D is ambiguous. The germline V gene encodes CDR1 KGHSH and CDR2 LQKENI. The CDR3 is 12 amino acids. Between the trimmed V and J ends, which lost 6 bases and 8 bases, there was a span of 13 bases. This CDR3 is CASSLNPWGYTF. CDR3 DNA: TGTGCCAGCTCCCTCAATCCCTGGGGCTACACCTTC. Variable domain in full (rest from reference TRBV18 and TRBJ1-2): NAGVMQNPRHLVRRRGQEARLRCSPMKGHSHVYWYRQLPEEGLKFMVYLQKENIIDESGMPKERFSAEFPKEGPSILRIQQVVRGDSAAYFCASSLNPWGYTFGSGTRLTVV.

The CDR3 bases are TGTGCCAGCAGTTTAGGGGGACTAGGCACAGATACGCAGTATTTT. Residues: CASSLGGLGTDTQYF. The rearrangement uses TRBV28 and TRBJ2-3, with 8 bases aligning to TRBD2. This CDR3 is built from 15 residues. J was trimmed by 1 base and V by 2 bases; bases with no gene match: 2. CDR1 MDHEN and CDR2 SYDVKM come from the germline V gene.

The rearrangement links TRBV9 to TRBJ2-7, with a possible D match to TRBD1 (6 bases). Looked up from germline, CDR1 is SGDLS and CDR2 is YYNGEE. The V and J ends lost 4 bases and 6 bases respectively, with 17 bases between them. This CDR3 has 14 amino acids. CDR3 amino acids: CASSLEQGPGEQYF. CDR3 nucleotides: TGTGCCAGCAGCCTCGAACAGGGTCCGGGCGAGCAGTACTTC.

The chain uses TRBV28 and TRBJ1-1; D is unresolved. V lost 5 bases and J 4 bases, leaving 11 bases between the germline ends. Germline assignment: CDR1 MDHEN and CDR2 SYDVKM. The CDR3 loop spans 13 amino acids. The CDR3 loop reads CASSIPPATEAFF. The CDR3 region has the DNA TGTGCCAGCAGTATTCCCCCGGCCACTGAAGCTTTCTTT.

The rearrangement joins TRBV5-1 to TRBJ2-1, with D possibly matching TRBD2 (5 bases). The V gene's germline CDR1 is SGHRS and CDR2 YFSETQ. The CDR3 contains 12 residues. Trimming stripped 2 bases from V and 6 bases from J, with 6 bases between. CDR3 protein: CASSFRGNEQFF. The CDR3 nucleotides read TGCGCCAGCAGCTTTCGGGGCAATGAGCAGTTCTTC.

J is TRBJ2-3 and V is TRBV28; 9 bases align to TRBD2. The J segment lost 0 bases and the V segment lost 1 base, leaving 11 bases of the junction unmatched. CDR1 is MDHEN and CDR2 is SYDVKM in the germline V gene. This CDR3 is built from 19 residues. CDR3 sequence: CASSLYLLAGGVSTDTQYF. DNA of the CDR3: TGTGCCAGCAGTTTATACCTTTTGGCGGGGGGGGTTAGCACAGATACGCAGTATTTT.

The chain joins TRBV28 to TRBJ1-2; 7 bases are shared with TRBD1. The CDR3 totals 17 residues. Trimming cost V 4 bases and J 2 bases; bases outside gene matches: 13. Looked up from germline, CDR1 is MDHEN and CDR2 is SYDVKM. Written as DNA, the CDR3 is TGTGCCAGCAGTTCTACGCCTGGGAGGGGGCGGAACTATGGCTACACCTTC. This encodes CASSSTPGRGRNYGYTF.

The rearrangement uses TRBV7-8 and TRBJ2-1; D tentatively fits TRBD1 or TRBD2 (6 bases each). Germline CDR1 is SGHVS and CDR2 is FQNEAQ. CDR3 size: 16 residues. Trimming took off 5 bases at V and 5 bases at J, with 19 bases between the two ends. CDR3 sequence: CASSVRWVRGDNEQFF. The CDR3 DNA is TGTGCCAGCAGCGTAAGGTGGGTGAGGGGGGACAATGAGCAGTTCTTC.

This clone was detected only a few times. The chain couples TRBV10-1 to TRBJ1-1; a possible D gene is TRBD1 (5 bases). This CDR3 region has 13 residues. V was pared by 5 bases and J by 1 base, with 8 bases between. Per germline, CDR1 WNHNN and CDR2 SYGVQD (reference sequence). The CDR3, as DNA: TGCGCCAGCAGTCCAGGGTGGAACACTGAAGCTTTCTTT. Its protein product is CASSPGWNTEAFF.

CDR3: CASSSLDREGYTF. CDR3 sequence (DNA): TGTGCCAGCAGCTCGCTGGACAGGGAAGGCTACACCTTC. The V and J genes are TRBV7-9 and TRBJ1-2, with 8 bases identical to TRBD1. The V segment lost 4 bases and the J segment 8 bases; nucleotides outside the gene matches: 6. The CDR3 consists of 13 residues. Germline CDR1 reads SEHNR; CDR2 reads FQNEAQ (reference sequence). The full variable domain, completed using reference TRBV7-9 and TRBJ1-2, is DTGVSQNPRHKITKRGQNVTFRCDPISEHNRLYWYRQTLGQGPEFLTYFQNEAQLEKSRLLSDRFSAERPKGSFSTLEIQRTEQGDSAMYLCASSSLDREGYTFGSGTRLTVV.

The chain carries TRBV7-3 and TRBJ2-3; 10 bases map to TRBD2. CDR1 SGHTA and CDR2 FQGTGA come from the germline V gene. The CDR3 has 14 amino acids. V was pared by 3 bases and J by 6 bases, with 3 bases of the junction left unmatched. CDR3 sequence: CASSLSSGSDTQYF. The DNA for the CDR3 is TGTGCCAGCAGCTTGTCTAGCGGGAGTGATACGCAGTATTTT.

The chain is built from TRBV5-1 and TRBJ2-1; D remains ambiguous. V was trimmed by 0 bases and J by 10 bases, leaving 8 bases between them. The germline gives CDR1 SGHRS, CDR2 YFSETQ. This CDR3 is 12 amino acids long. The DNA of the CDR3 is TGCGCCAGCAGCTTGGGGGTAACCGAGCAGTTCTTC. Its translation is CASSLGVTEQFF.

A note on this clone: The same CDR3 can be traced to other DNA sequences in this sample. The chain combines TRBV18 with TRBJ2-5; possible D gene TRBD2, 6 bases. The CDR3 is 13 amino acids. The germline V gene has CDR1 KGHSH and CDR2 LQKENI. V was shortened by 3 bases and J by 3 bases, with 8 bases between the two germline ends. CDR3 sequence: CASSPPGEETQYF. In nucleotides, the CDR3 is TGTGCCAGCTCACCCCCGGGAGAAGAGACCCAGTACTTC.

V is TRBV5-4 and J is TRBJ1-1; D is uncertain. The V and J ends lost 3 bases and 11 bases respectively, with 20 bases between them. The CDR3 covers 14 residues. Per germline, CDR1 SGHNT and CDR2 YYREEE (reference sequence). The CDR3 region is CASSSSTAPQAAFF. The CDR3, as DNA: TGTGCCAGCAGCTCCTCAACGGCTCCTCAGGCGGCTTTCTTT.

The chain employs TRBV4-1 and TRBJ2-2; 11 bases are shared with TRBD2. The CDR3 covers 16 residues. V was clipped by 6 bases and J by 7 bases; unmatched bases: 10. CDR1 MGHRA and CDR2 YSYEKL come from the germline V gene. This CDR3 is CASSRIAGGGGGELFF. CDR3 coding DNA: TGCGCCAGCAGTCGGATAGCGGGAGGGGGTGGCGGGGAGCTGTTTTTT.

Worth noting for this clone: Other DNA variants within this sample encode the same CDR3. This sequence joins TRBV5-1 and TRBJ2-3; D may be TRBD1 (6 bases). Germline V gene sequence: CDR1 SGHRS, CDR2 YFSETQ. This CDR3 region has 14 residues. V lost 0 bases to trimming and J lost 6 bases, with 11 bases between them. The CDR3 protein is CASSLGGPPDTQYF. Written as DNA, the CDR3 is TGCGCCAGCAGCTTGGGGGGGCCCCCGGATACGCAGTATTTT.

This chain connects TRBV28 to TRBJ1-2; D is perhaps TRBD1 (5 bases). Germline values: CDR1 MDHEN, CDR2 SYDVKM. The CDR3 sequence is 16 residues long. V lost 1 base and J 4 bases, leaving 16 bases between the germline ends. The CDR3 DNA is TGTGCCAGCAGTTTATCCTTGTGGGGCAGCTCCTATGGCTACACCTTC. Its translation: CASSLSLWGSSYGYTF.